This TCR beta chain came from a study of cytomegalovirus exposure and HLA in healthy donors. Comment on this clone: Its ends do not fully match the called genes, so a read error is possible.

Primers for the PCR totalled 60 Vbeta and 13 Jbeta. Assay: immunoSEQ multiplex PCR; the TCRdb copy retains only in-frame clones and omits some. The sample lists under 200,000 clones, 82% occurring once. The germline CDR1 and CDR2 sequences are SNHLY and FYNNEI. The CDR3 totals 14 residues. This sequence joins TRBV2 and TRBJ2-7; D might be TRBD1 (6 bases). Sequencing was carried out using PBMCs. The receptor was isolated from a woman between 18 and 29 years old in good health and CMV-seronegative. The CDR3 reads CASRGTLSSYEQCF. CDR3 bases: TGTGCCAGCAGGGGGACACTATCCTCTTACGAGCAGTGCTTC.